This is a list of T cell receptor beta chains from one sample in a study of T cells in Graves' hyperthyroidism and ophthalmopathy. TCRdb fed the multiplex PCR reads into MiXCR, producing one record per CDR3 protein. This table has approximately 46,000 distinct CDR3 sequences, around 49% appearing once. The sample comprised peripheral blood or thyroid tissue (not recorded which). The receptors come from a woman aged 45-65 years with Graves' hyperthyroidism. The CDR3 runs from the conserved cysteine through the conserved F or W. The order of the fields is clone size, V gene, J gene, D gene, CDR3 length, CDR3 DNA, CDR3 protein. A D gene is named only where the DNA matches it firmly. Rows give clone size only sometimes, using once, few, many, or a class for an expanded clone.

many,TRBV6-6,TRBJ2-7,-,12,TGTGCCAGCACCCCCTCCCCCAACGAGCAGTACTTC,CASTPSPNEQYF
-,TRBV11-2,TRBJ2-5,-,15,TGTGCCAGCAGCTTAGGGGCTAGTGTCCAAGAGACCCAGTACTTC,CASSLGASVQETQYF
few,TRBV7-6,TRBJ1-2,-,15,TGTGCCAGCAGCTTGGAGGGGCAGGGACCCTATGGCTACACCTTC,CASSLEGQGPYGYTF
-,TRBV25-1,TRBJ2-7,-,14,TGTGCCAGCAGTGCTAGTAGGGGAAAGTACGAGCAGTACTTC,CASSASRGKYEQYF
many,TRBV10-3,TRBJ1-5,-,13,TGTGCCATCAGGACAGGAGAGGGTGGGCCCCAGCATTTT,CAIRTGEGGPQHF
many,TRBV2,TRBJ1-4,-,13,TGTGCCAGCGGTCGGGACATGGTCGAAAAACTGTTTTTT,CASGRDMVEKLFF
many,TRBV7-9,TRBJ1-5,-,13,TGTGCCAGCAGCTTATATGTGGATCAGCCCCAGCATTTT,CASSLYVDQPQHF
-,TRBV9,TRBJ1-2,-,13,TGTGCCAGCAGCGTGTCCGGGGCCTATGGCTACACCTTC,CASSVSGAYGYTF
-,TRBV9,TRBJ2-7,TRBD1,14,TGTGCCAGCAGCATGGGACAGGGGACCTACGAGCAGTACTTC,CASSMGQGTYEQYF
-,TRBV29-1,TRBJ2-3,TRBD2,18,TGCAGCGTCCGACTTGGACTAGCGGGCGCGGCGGGCACAGATACGCAGTATTTT,CSVRLGLAGAAGTDTQYF
-,TRBV27,TRBJ2-7,TRBD2,17,TGTGCCAGCAGTTATCGGACTAGCGGGAGGGATACCTACGAGCAGTACTTC,CASSYRTSGRDTYEQYF
-,TRBV20-1,TRBJ2-7,TRBD1,13,TGCAGTGCTAGAGACACAGGGGCCGACGAGCAGTACTTC,CSARDTGADEQYF
-,TRBV5-1,TRBJ2-7,-,13,TGCGCCAGCAGCCTCACAGGCCACTACGAGCAGTACTTC,CASSLTGHYEQYF
-,TRBV7-3,TRBJ1-2,TRBD1,16,TGTGCCAGCAGCCCCCCCCGGACAGGGGGCGACTATGGCTACACCTTC,CASSPPRTGGDYGYTF
many,TRBV12-3/TRBV12-4,TRBJ2-7,-,12,TGTGCCAGCACCATCCGAGGGAACGAGCAGTACTTC,CASTIRGNEQYF
-,TRBV15,TRBJ2-5,-,15,TGTGCCACCAGCAGAGATCGAGGGGCTGGAGAGACCCAGTACTTC,CATSRDRGAGETQYF
once,TRBV6-2/TRBV6-3,TRBJ2-1,TRBD1,17,TGTGCCAGCAGTTACTCGAGGGACAGGGTCCTTTACAATGAGCAGTTCTTC,CASSYSRDRVLYNEQFF
-,TRBV7-9,TRBJ1-2,-,17,TGTGCCAGCAGCCCTGACAGGTCCCTGGGGCCGGACTATGGCTACACCTTC,CASSPDRSLGPDYGYTF
many,TRBV30,TRBJ2-2,-,12,TGTGCCTGGAGTGTAGTGGCTGGGGAGCTGTTTTTT,CAWSVVAGELFF
once,TRBV2,TRBJ1-1,TRBD1,13,TGTGCCAGCAGACAGGGGATGAACACTGAAGCTTTCTTT,CASRQGMNTEAFF
many,TRBV29-1,TRBJ2-7,-,18,TGCAGCGTTGCTTCTTATTCCTTAATCCCCGGTGGGTCTTACGAGCAGTACTTC,CSVASYSLIPGGSYEQYF
few,TRBV27,TRBJ2-7,-,14,TGTGCCAGCAGTTTAAAGGGGGACAAATACGAGCAGTACTTC,CASSLKGDKYEQYF
few,TRBV14,TRBJ2-2,TRBD1,21,TGTGCCAGCAGGACGGACAGGGGGCCGGAGGCCCCTCGCGCGAACACCGGGGAGCTGTTTTTT,CASRTDRGPEAPRANTGELFF
-,TRBV7-9,TRBJ2-7,TRBD2,14,TGTGCCAGCAGCTTTGGCGGGAGGGCCTACGAGCAGTACTTC,CASSFGGRAYEQYF
many,TRBV7-9,TRBJ2-5,TRBD2,17,TGTGCCAGCAGCAAACCCCTAGCGGGAGTTGGGCAAGAGACCCAGTACTTC,CASSKPLAGVGQETQYF
many,TRBV7-2,TRBJ2-7,TRBD2,15,TGTGCCAGCAGCTTAGCGGGCGGGAGCTCCTACGAGCAGTACTTC,CASSLAGGSSYEQYF
-,TRBV20-1,TRBJ1-2,-,12,TGCAGTGCTAGTGGGACGGCCTATGGCTACACCTTC,CSASGTAYGYTF
many,TRBV10-1,TRBJ2-7,-,11,TGCGCCAGCAGTGAGGGGTACGAGCAGTACTTC,CASSEGYEQYF
-,TRBV10-3,TRBJ1-5,TRBD1,14,TGTGCCATCAGCGACGGACAGGGGAGTCAGCCCCAGCATTTT,CAISDGQGSQPQHF
few,TRBV12-3/TRBV12-4,TRBJ2-5,-,15,TGTGCCAGCAGTTTAGCCCGACAGGGAGGTCAGCCCCAGTACTTC,CASSLARQGGQPQYF
-,TRBV10-3,TRBJ2-5,TRBD1,16,TGTGCCATCACCTCCGGGACAGGGGGATACCAAGAGACCCAGTACTTC,CAITSGTGGYQETQYF
many,TRBV30,TRBJ2-5,-,13,TGTGCCTGGATCCCTAGCGAAGGCGAGACCCAGTACTTC,CAWIPSEGETQYF
-,TRBV6-2/TRBV6-3,TRBJ1-1,TRBD1,14,TGTGCCAGCAGTATGACAGGGGGTAGGCCGGAAGCTTTCTTT,CASSMTGGRPEAFF
few,TRBV24-1,TRBJ1-1,TRBD1,14,TGTGCCACCAGCCAGGGGGCACTGAACACTGAAGCTTTCTTT,CATSQGALNTEAFF
once,TRBV9,TRBJ2-2,-,12,TGTGCCAGCAGCGTAGTATCGCGGGAGCTGTTTTTT,CASSVVSRELFF
-,TRBV6-1,TRBJ1-5,-,17,TGTGCCAGCAGTGAAGACCGCCAGGGGAGGTGGACTCAGCCCCAGCATTTT,CASSEDRQGRWTQPQHF
-,TRBV20-1,TRBJ1-1,-,12,TGCAGTGCTAGGGGTCAGGGACTTGGGGCTTTCTTT,CSARGQGLGAFF
many,TRBV10-3,TRBJ1-1,TRBD1,15,TGTGCCATCAGTGAGGACAGGGGGCGAGGGACTGAAGCTTTCTTT,CAISEDRGRGTEAFF
few,TRBV28,TRBJ1-3,TRBD1,16,TGTGCCAGCAGTCCTTTCCGGGACAGGGGTGGAAACACCATATATTTT,CASSPFRDRGGNTIYF
-,TRBV19,TRBJ2-5,-,13,TGTGCCAGTAGTTTCCTAGCCGGGGAGACCCAGTACTTC,CASSFLAGETQYF
-,TRBV29-1,TRBJ2-2,-,13,TGCAGCGTTGGGAGGGCGAACACCGGGGAGCTGTTTTTT,CSVGRANTGELFF